Detailed here is one TCR beta chain. Sequencing used immunoSEQ multiplex PCR; TCRdb keeps in-frame clones, though not all of them. This sample has about 380,000 clones; around 85% occur once, and the top ten carry roughly 3.7%. These data come from a study of blood T cell repertoires in COVID-19. The overall study: T cells, B-cell-depleted T cells, or PBMCs provided the cDNA or gDNA that served as material.

With 2 bases removed from V and 6 bases from J, the gap between germline ends came to 7 bases. The CDR3 spans 12 residues. Germline V lookup: CDR1 MNHEY, CDR2 SMNVEV (reference sequence). The TCR originated in a woman between 18 and 29 years old with acute or convalescent COVID-19. The chain combines TRBV27 with TRBJ1-1, with D perhaps TRBD1 (5 bases). Sequenced sample: peripheral blood. CDR3: CASSLPGAEAFF. The CDR3 bases are TGTGCCAGCAGTTTACCGGGGGCTGAAGCTTTCTTT.